This T cell receptor (beta chain) is drawn from a study of T-cell reconstitution after alpha-beta-depleted transplantation in children. Unique molecular identifiers were incorporated into the prepared TCRbeta library. TCRdb independently ran MiXCR on the PCR reads; one entry per CDR3 protein. The top ten clones hold 2% to 3% of a sample with some 340,000 distinct CDR3 sequences, approximately 10% of them seen once. The CDR3 has 13 amino acids. Trimming removed 6 bases from V and 4 bases from J, with 15 bases in between. Germline V gene sequence: CDR1 DFQATT, CDR2 SNEGSKA (reference sequence). V and J are TRBV20-1 and TRBJ1-2, with a weak D call TRBD1 (5 bases). This receptor was identified in a human donor who donated a stem cell graft to a child with acute lymphoblastic leukemia. The specimen was PBMCs from the stem cell graft donor, collected from the stem cell graft. The chain's CDR3 is CSAKGTASYGYTF. As DNA, the CDR3 is TGCAGTGCAAAAGGGACGGCGAGCTATGGCTACACCTTC.